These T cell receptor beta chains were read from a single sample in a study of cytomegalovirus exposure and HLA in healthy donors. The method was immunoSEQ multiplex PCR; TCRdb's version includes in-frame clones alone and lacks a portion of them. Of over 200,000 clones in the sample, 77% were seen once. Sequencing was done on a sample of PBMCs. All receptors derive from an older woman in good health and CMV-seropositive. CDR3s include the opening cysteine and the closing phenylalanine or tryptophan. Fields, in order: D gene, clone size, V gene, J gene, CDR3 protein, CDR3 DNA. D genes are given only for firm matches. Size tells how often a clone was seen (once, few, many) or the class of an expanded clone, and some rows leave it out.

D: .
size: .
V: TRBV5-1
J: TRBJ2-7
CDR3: CASSLGQMYEQYF
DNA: TGCGCCAGCAGCTTAGGACAGATGTACGAGCAGTACTTC

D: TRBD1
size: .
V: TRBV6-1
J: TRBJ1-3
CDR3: CASRWTGRGNTIYF
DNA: TGTGCCAGCAGATGGACAGGGCGTGGAAACACCATATATTTT

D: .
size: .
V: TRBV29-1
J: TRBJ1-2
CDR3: CSVGVRGYGYTF
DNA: TGCAGCGTTGGGGTTCGAGGCTATGGCTACACCTTC

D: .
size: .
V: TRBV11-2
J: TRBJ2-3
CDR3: CASSLGAVRTTDTQYF
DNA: TGTGCCAGCAGCTTAGGGGCAGTTAGGACTACAGATACGCAGTATTTT

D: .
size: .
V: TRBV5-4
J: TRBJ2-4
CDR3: CASSVPTEAKNIQYF
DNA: TGTGCCAGCAGCGTACCGACAGAAGCCAAAAACATTCAGTACTTC

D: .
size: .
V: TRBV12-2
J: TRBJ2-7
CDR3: CASRLVRPPSSYEQYF
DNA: TGTGCAAGTCGCTTAGTACGGCCACCTAGTTCCTACGAGCAGTACTTC

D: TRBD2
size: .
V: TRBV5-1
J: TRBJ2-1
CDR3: CASRPRGAGVINEQFF
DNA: TGCGCCAGCAGACCCCGTGGGGCGGGAGTGATAAATGAGCAGTTCTTC

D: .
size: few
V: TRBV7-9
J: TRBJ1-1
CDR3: CASSLGGRNTEAFF
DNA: TGTGCCAGCAGCTTGGGAGGCAGAAACACTGAAGCTTTCTTT

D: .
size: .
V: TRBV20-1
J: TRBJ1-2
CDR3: CSAALEAGYTF
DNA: TGCAGTGCTGCCCTGGAAGCGGGCTACACCTTC

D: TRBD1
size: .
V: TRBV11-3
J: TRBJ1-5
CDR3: CASSSLDRENQPQHF
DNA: TGTGCCAGCAGCTCCTTGGACAGGGAAAATCAGCCCCAGCATTTT

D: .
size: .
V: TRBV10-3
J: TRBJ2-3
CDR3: CAISEIAGTDTQYF
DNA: TGTGCCATCAGCGAAATAGCGGGCACAGATACGCAGTATTTT

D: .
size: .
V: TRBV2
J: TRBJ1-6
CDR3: CASVLQMDNSPLHF
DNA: TGTGCCAGCGTGCTACAGATGGATAATTCACCCCTCCACTTT

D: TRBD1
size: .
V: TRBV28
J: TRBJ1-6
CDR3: CASSEMAGGVSPLHF
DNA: TGTGCCAGCAGTGAGATGGCAGGGGGCGTTTCACCCCTCCACTTT

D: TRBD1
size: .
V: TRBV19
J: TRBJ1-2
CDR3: CASSARQGGYGYTF
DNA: TGTGCCAGTAGTGCGCGACAGGGTGGCTATGGCTACACCTTC

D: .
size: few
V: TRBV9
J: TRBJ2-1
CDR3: CASSATGWEQFF
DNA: TGTGCCAGCAGCGCTACAGGGTGGGAGCAGTTCTTC

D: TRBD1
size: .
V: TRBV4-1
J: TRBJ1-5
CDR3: CASSQEKGDRANQPQHF
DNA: TGCGCCAGCAGCCAAGAAAAGGGGGACAGGGCCAATCAGCCCCAGCATTTT

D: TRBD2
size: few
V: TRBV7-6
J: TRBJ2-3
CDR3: CASSLFAGGAETQYF
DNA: TGTGCCAGCAGCTTATTTGCGGGGGGCGCTGAGACGCAGTATTTT

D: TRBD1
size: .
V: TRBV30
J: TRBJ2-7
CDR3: CAWSGTGTYEQYF
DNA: TGTGCCTGGAGCGGGACAGGGACCTACGAGCAGTACTTC

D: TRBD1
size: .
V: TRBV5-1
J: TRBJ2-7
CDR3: CASSLGAGGLYEQYF
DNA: TGCGCCAGCAGCTTGGGGGCAGGGGGCTTGTACGAGCAGTACTTC

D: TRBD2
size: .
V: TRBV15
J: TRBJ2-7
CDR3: CATSRDLAGGLYEQYF
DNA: TGTGCCACCAGCAGAGATCTGGCGGGGGGTCTCTACGAGCAGTACTTC

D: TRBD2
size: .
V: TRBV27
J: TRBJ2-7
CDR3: CASSTSALSYEQYF
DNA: TGTGCCAGCAGTACTAGCGCCCTCTCCTACGAGCAGTACTTC

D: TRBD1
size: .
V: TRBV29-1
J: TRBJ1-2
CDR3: CSVTSTGDYGYTF
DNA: TGCAGCGTTACAAGCACAGGGGACTATGGCTACACCTTC

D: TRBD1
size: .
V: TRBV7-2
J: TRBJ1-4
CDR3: CASSARQGATNEKLFF
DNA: TGTGCCAGCAGCGCCCGACAGGGGGCGACTAATGAAAAACTGTTTTTT

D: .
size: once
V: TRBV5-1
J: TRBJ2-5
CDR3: CASSLTEAETQYF
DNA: TGCGCCAGCAGCTTGACTGAAGCAGAGACCCAGTACTTC

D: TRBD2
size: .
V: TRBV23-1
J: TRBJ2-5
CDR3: CASSQLGGGQETQYF
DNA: TGCGCCAGCAGTCAATTGGGCGGGGGTCAAGAGACCCAGTACTTC

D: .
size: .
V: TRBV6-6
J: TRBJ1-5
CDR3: CASTPGIGQPQHF
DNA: TGTGCCAGCACCCCGGGAATCGGTCAGCCCCAGCATTTT

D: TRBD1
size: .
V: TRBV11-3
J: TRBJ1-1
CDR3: CASSLQGQNTEAFF
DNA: TGTGCCAGCAGCCTACAGGGGCAGAACACTGAAGCTTTCTTT

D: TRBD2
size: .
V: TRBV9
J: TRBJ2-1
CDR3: CASSEAGERNEQFF
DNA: TGTGCCAGCAGCGAGGCGGGAGAACGGAATGAGCAGTTCTTC

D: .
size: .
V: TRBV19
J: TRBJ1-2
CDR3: CASSTGRGGYGYTF
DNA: TGTGCCAGTAGTACTGGACGGGGGGGCTATGGCTACACCTTC

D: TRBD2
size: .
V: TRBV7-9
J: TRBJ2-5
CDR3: CASSLAGGFETQYF
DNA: TGTGCCAGCAGCCTAGCGGGGGGGTTCGAGACCCAGTACTTC

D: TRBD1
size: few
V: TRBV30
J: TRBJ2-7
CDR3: CAWRVGQAYEQYF
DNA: TGTGCCTGGAGGGTCGGACAGGCCTACGAGCAGTACTTC

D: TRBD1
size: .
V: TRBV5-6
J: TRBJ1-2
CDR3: CASSPRTGHYGYTF
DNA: TGTGCCAGCAGCCCGCGGACAGGGCACTATGGCTACACCTTC

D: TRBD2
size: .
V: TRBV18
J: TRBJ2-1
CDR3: CASSPTSGRRDEQFF
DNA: TGTGCCAGCTCACCGACTAGCGGGAGGAGAGATGAGCAGTTCTTC

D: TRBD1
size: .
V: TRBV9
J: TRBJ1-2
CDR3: CASSPGTGSYGYTF
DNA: TGTGCCAGCAGCCCCGGGACAGGGTCCTATGGCTACACCTTC

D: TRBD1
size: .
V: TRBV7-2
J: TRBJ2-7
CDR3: CASSLVGQGAHYEQYF
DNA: TGTGCCAGCAGCTTAGTAGGACAGGGGGCTCACTACGAGCAGTACTTC

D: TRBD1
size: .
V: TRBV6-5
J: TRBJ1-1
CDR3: CASRGQGPEAFF
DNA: TGTGCCAGCAGAGGACAGGGTCCTGAAGCTTTCTTT

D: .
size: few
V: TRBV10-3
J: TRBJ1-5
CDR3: CAISDQYSPQHF
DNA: TGTGCCATCAGTGACCAGTACAGTCCCCAGCATTTT

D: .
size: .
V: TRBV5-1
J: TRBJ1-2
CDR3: CASSSVPTGFYGYTF
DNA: TGCGCCAGCAGCTCGGTCCCAACAGGGTTCTATGGCTACACCTTC

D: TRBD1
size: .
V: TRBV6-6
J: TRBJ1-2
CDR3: CASSYSEGAGGYTF
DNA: TGTGCCAGCAGTTACTCGGAGGGGGCTGGCGGCTACACCTTC

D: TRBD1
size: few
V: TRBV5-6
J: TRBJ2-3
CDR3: CASSAGTGVRTDTQYF
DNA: TGTGCCAGCAGCGCTGGGACAGGGGTGAGGACAGATACGCAGTATTTT

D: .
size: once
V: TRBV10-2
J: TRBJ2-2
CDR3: CAGANSGELFF
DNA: TGCGCCGGGGCTAATTCCGGGGAGCTGTTTTTT

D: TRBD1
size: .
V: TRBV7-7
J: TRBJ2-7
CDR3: CASSSTGTGGGRSTYEQYF
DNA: TGTGCCAGCAGCTCAACCGGGACAGGGGGCGGGAGGTCTACCTACGAGCAGTACTTC

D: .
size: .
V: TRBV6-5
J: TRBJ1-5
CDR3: CASGLDYNQPQHF
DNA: TGTGCCAGCGGCCTGGACTACAATCAGCCCCAGCATTTT

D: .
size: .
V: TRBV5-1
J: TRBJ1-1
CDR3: CASSLERGNTEAFF
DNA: TGCGCCAGCAGCCTCGAAAGAGGGAACACTGAAGCTTTCTTT

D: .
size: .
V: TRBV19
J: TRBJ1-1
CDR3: CASTGQNTEAFF
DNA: TGTGCCAGCACAGGACAGAACACTGAAGCTTTCTTT